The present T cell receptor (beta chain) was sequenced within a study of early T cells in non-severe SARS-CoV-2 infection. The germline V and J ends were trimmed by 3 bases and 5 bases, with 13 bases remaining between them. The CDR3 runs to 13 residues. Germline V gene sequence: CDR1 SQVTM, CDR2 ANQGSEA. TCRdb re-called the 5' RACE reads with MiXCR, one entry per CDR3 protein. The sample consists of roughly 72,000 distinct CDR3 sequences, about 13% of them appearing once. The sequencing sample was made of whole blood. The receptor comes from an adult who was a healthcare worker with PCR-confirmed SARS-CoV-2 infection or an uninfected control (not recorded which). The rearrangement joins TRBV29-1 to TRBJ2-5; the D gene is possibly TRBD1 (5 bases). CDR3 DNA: TGCAGCGTTGATTGGGCAGGGCTGGAGACCCAGTACTTC. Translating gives CSVDWAGLETQYF.